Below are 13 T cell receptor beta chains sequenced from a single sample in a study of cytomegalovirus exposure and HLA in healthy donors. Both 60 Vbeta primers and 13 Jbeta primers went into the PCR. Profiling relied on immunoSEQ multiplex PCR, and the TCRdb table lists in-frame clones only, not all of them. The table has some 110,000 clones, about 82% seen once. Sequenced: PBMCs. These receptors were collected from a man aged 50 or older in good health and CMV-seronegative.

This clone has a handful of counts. CDR3: CASKDRLNTEAFF. The DNA of the CDR3 is TGTGCCAGCAAAGACAGACTTAACACTGAAGCTTTCTTT. V and J are TRBV2 and TRBJ1-1, with a weak D call TRBD1 (5 bases). Trimming removed 7 bases from V and 2 bases from J, with 11 bases in between. The CDR3 contains 13 residues. Germline V gives CDR1 SNHLY, CDR2 FYNNEI.

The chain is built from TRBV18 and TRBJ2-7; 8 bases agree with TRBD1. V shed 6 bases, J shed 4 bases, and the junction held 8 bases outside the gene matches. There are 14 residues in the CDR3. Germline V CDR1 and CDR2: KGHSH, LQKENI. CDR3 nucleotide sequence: TGTGCCAGCTCTCTTGGACAGGGCCCTTACGAGCAGTACTTC. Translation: CASSLGQGPYEQYF. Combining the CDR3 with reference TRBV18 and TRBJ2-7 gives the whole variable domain NAGVMQNPRHLVRRRGQEARLRCSPMKGHSHVYWYRQLPEEGLKFMVYLQKENIIDESGMPKERFSAEFPKEGPSILRIQQVVRGDSAAYFCASSLGQGPYEQYFGPGTRLTVT.

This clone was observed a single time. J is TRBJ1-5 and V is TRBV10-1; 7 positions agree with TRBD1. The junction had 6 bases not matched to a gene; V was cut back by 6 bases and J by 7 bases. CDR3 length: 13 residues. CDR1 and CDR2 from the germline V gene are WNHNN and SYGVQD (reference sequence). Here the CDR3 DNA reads TGCGCCAGCAGCAAGGGGGCACGACAGCCCCAGCATTTT. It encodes CASSKGARQPQHF.

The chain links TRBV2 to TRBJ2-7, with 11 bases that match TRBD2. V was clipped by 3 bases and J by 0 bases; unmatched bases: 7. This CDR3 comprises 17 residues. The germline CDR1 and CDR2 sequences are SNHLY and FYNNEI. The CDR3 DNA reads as TGTGCCAGCAGTGACCTAGCGGGGGGTGAAAGCTCCTACGAGCAGTACTTC. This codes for CASSDLAGGESSYEQYF.

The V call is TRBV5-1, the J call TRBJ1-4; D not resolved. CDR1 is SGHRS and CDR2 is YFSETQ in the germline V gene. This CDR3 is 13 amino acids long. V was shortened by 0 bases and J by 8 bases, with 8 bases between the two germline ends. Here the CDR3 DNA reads TGCGCCAGCAGCTTGGGCGGGAGCGAAAAACTGTTTTTT. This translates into CASSLGGSEKLFF.

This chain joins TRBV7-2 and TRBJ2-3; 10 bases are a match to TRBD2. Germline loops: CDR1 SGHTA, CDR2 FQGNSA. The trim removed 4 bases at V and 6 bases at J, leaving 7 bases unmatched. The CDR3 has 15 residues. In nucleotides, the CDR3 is TGTGCCAGCAGCTCAGAAGCGGGGGGGCGCGATACGCAGTATTTT. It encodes CASSSEAGGRDTQYF.

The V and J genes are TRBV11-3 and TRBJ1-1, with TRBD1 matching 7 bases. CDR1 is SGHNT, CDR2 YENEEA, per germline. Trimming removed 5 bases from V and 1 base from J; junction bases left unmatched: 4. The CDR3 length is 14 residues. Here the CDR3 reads CASSAQGGNTEAFF. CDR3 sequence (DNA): TGTGCCAGCAGCGCGCAGGGGGGGAACACTGAAGCTTTCTTT.

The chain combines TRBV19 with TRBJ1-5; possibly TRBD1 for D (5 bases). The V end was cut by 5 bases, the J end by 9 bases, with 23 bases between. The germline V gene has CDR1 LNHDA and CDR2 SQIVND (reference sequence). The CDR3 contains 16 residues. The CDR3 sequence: CASSFKMGGGGWPQHF. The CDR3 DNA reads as TGTGCCAGTAGTTTTAAAATGGGGGGGGGAGGATGGCCCCAGCATTTT.

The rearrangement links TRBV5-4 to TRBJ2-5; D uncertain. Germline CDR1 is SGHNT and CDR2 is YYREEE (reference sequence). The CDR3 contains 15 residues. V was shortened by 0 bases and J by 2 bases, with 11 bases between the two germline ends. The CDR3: CASSLGFSDQETQYF. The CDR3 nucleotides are TGTGCCAGCAGCTTGGGGTTTTCAGATCAAGAGACCCAGTACTTC.

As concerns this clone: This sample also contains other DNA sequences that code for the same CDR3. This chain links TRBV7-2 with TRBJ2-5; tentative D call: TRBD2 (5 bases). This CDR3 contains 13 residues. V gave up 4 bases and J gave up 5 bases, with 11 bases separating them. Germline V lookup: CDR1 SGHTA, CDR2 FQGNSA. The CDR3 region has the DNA TGTGCCAGCAGCTCACCCGGGGTGGAGACCCAGTACTTC. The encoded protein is CASSSPGVETQYF.

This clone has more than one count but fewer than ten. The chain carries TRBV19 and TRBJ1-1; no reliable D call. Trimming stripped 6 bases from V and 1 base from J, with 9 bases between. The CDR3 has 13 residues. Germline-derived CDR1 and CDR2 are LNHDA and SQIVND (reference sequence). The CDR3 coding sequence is TGTGCCAGTAGCTTTACAGCGAACACTGAAGCTTTCTTT. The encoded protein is CASSFTANTEAFF.

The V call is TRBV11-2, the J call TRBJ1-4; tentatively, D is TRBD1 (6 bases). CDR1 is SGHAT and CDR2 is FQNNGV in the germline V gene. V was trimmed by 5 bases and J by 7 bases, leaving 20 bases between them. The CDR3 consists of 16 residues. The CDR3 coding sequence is TGTGCCAGCAGCCCATTGGGGGGGCGTGGGGGTGAAAAACTGTTTTTT. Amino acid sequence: CASSPLGGRGGEKLFF.

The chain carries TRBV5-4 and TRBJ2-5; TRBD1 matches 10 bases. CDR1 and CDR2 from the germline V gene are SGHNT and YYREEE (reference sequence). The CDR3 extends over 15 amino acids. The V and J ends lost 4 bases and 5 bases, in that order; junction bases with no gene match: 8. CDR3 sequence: CASSPLTGGGETQYF. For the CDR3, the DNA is TGTGCCAGCAGCCCGTTGACAGGGGGCGGGGAGACCCAGTACTTC.